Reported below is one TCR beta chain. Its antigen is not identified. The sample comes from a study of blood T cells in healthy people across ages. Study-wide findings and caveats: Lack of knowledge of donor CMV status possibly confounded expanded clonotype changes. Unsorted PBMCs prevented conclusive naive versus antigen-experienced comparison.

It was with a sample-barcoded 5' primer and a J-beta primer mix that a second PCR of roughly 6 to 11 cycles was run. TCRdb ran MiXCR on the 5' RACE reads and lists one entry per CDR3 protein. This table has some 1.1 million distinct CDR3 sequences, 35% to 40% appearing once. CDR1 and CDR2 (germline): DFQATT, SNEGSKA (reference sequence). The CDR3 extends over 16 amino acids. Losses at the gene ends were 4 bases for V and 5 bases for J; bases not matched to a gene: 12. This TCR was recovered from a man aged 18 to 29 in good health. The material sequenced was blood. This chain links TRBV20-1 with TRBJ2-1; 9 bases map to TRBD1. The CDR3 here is CSATTGGAGYNNEQFF. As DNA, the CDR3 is TGCAGTGCTACAACAGGGGGCGCGGGCTATAACAATGAGCAGTTCTTC.